One sample yielded the 5 T cell receptor beta chains listed below, sequenced in a study of response to subunit inactivated influenza vaccine. One entry per CDR3 protein, called by TCRdb with MiXCR from the RT-PCR reads. The table shows roughly 670,000 distinct CDR3 sequences, with 12% to 15% occurring only once. This specimen was PBMCs from blood, taken 14 to 15 days before vaccination. These receptors were taken from a man aged 45 to 65 who received an inactivated influenza vaccine.

This clonotype was observed a handful of times. The J gene is TRBJ2-3, the V gene TRBV7-8; 12 positions agree with TRBD2. Per germline, CDR1 SGHVS and CDR2 FQNEAQ. The CDR3 extends over 18 amino acids. V lost 3 bases and J lost 3; bases outside the gene matches: 10. The CDR3 is CASSFSSGGARGTDTQYF. CDR3 DNA: TGTGCCAGCAGCTTTTCTAGCGGGGGGGCTCGAGGGACAGATACGCAGTATTTT.

The chain recombines TRBV5-1 with TRBJ2-3; D assignment may be TRBD1 or TRBD2 (6 bases each). The CDR3 sequence is 14 residues long. Germline CDR1 and CDR2: SGHRS and YFSETQ. Trimming took off 2 bases at V and 6 bases at J, with 13 bases between the two ends. This CDR3 reads CASSFKLGGDTQYF. Here the CDR3 DNA reads TGCGCCAGCAGCTTTAAACTGGGGGGCGATACGCAGTATTTT.

The chain links TRBV9 to TRBJ2-1; perhaps TRBD2 as D (5 bases). The CDR3 contains 16 residues. Trimming took 0 bases from V and 7 from J, leaving 17 bases between them. Germline assignment: CDR1 SGDLS and CDR2 YYNGEE. CDR3: CASSVDLGSSGNEQFF. In nucleotides, the CDR3 is TGTGCCAGCAGCGTAGATTTAGGGAGTTCGGGAAATGAGCAGTTCTTC. Full variable domain (missing parts from reference TRBV9 and TRBJ2-1): DSGVTQTPKHLITATGQRVTLRCSPRSGDLSVYWYQQSLDQGLQFLIQYYNGEERAKGNILERFSAQQFPDLHSELNLSSLELGDSALYFCASSVDLGSSGNEQFFGPGTRLTVL.

The chain has TRBV6-5 and TRBJ2-5; no definite D call. V lost 2 bases and J lost 5, with 9 bases in between. The CDR3 spans 13 residues. Germline CDR1 is MNHEY and CDR2 is SVGAGI. This CDR3 is CASSYAMGETQYF. The CDR3 DNA is TGTGCCAGCAGTTACGCGATGGGTGAGACCCAGTACTTC.

There are many counts of this clonotype. The V gene is TRBV7-8, the J gene TRBJ1-6; D gene unclear. V shed 2 bases and J shed 0 bases, with 8 bases lying between them. CDR1 SGHVS and CDR2 FQNEAQ come from the germline V gene. This CDR3 comprises 16 residues. CDR3 bases: TGTGCCAGCAGCTTAAGACGCAGCTCCTATAATTCACCCCTCCACTTT. Residues: CASSLRRSSYNSPLHF. Based on the CDR3 plus reference TRBV7-8 and TRBJ1-6, the full variable domain is GAGVSQSPRYKVAKRGQDVALRCDPISGHVSLFWYQQALGQGPEFLTYFQNEAQLDKSGLPSDRFFAERPEGSVSTLKIQRTQQEDSAVYLCASSLRRSSYNSPLHFGNGTRLTVT.